These 14 T cell receptor beta chains came from one sample sequenced in a study of blood T cell repertoires in COVID-19. The method was immunoSEQ multiplex PCR; TCRdb's version includes in-frame clones alone and lacks a portion of them. The data contain over 90,000 clones, about 86% of them singletons. Material for sequencing was peripheral blood. These receptor sequences come from a man older than 75 with acute or convalescent COVID-19.

This chain joins TRBV30 and TRBJ1-1; D unresolved. V lost 0 bases to trimming and J lost 2 bases, with 4 bases between them. Germline lookup yields CDR1 GTSNPN and CDR2 SVGIG (reference sequence). This CDR3 is built from 12 residues. In nucleotides, the CDR3 is TGTGCCTGGAGTGTTCATAACACTGAAGCTTTCTTT. Encoded protein: CAWSVHNTEAFF.

V gene TRBV28 combines with J gene TRBJ2-1; 10 positions match TRBD1. CDR3 length equals 14 residues. V gave up 4 bases and J gave up 6 bases; unmatched junction bases: 3. CDR1 MDHEN and CDR2 SYDVKM come from the germline V gene. The CDR3 region is CASSSRDRGNEQFF. The CDR3 DNA reads TGTGCCAGCAGTTCCCGGGACAGGGGCAATGAGCAGTTCTTC.

This chain joins TRBV15 and TRBJ1-2, with D tentatively TRBD1 (6 bases). This CDR3 spans 15 amino acids. V dropped 5 bases and J dropped 4 bases, with 17 bases sitting between them. CDR1 is LNHNV and CDR2 is YYDKDF in the germline V gene (reference sequence). CDR3: CATSDGQTPTYGYTF. CDR3 in DNA: TGTGCCACCAGCGACGGACAGACCCCGACCTATGGCTACACCTTC.

The CDR3 region is CSGLQAGELFF. CDR3 sequence (DNA): TGCAGCGGCCTACAGGCCGGGGAGCTGTTTTTT. This chain uses TRBV29-1 with TRBJ2-2, with TRBD1 as a possible D gene (5 bases). CDR3 length equals 11 residues. V lost 7 bases and J lost 6, with 9 bases in between. Germline V gives CDR1 SQVTM, CDR2 ANQGSEA.

This clone was seen once. The rearrangement joins TRBV9 to TRBJ2-5; 8 bases line up with TRBD1. The V gene end was trimmed by 4 bases and the J gene end by 4 bases; junction bases not matched to a gene: 9. The CDR3 covers 15 residues. Germline V lookup: CDR1 SGDLS, CDR2 YYNGEE. CDR3 coding DNA: TGTGCCAGCAGCATAGGACAGGGAGAACGAGAGACCCAGTACTTC. Protein: CASSIGQGERETQYF.

V and J are TRBV29-1 and TRBJ2-3; maybe TRBD2 (5 bases). Germline V gene data show CDR1 as SQVTM and CDR2 as ANQGSEA. Trimming pared 2 bases from V and 3 bases from J, leaving 9 bases between. This CDR3 has 13 amino acids. The CDR3 here is CSVEPRGTDTQYF. CDR3 sequence (DNA): TGCAGCGTTGAACCTCGGGGAACAGATACGCAGTATTTT.

The J gene is TRBJ2-7, the V gene TRBV11-2; 8 bases are a match to TRBD2. V was pared by 4 bases and J by 2 bases, with 4 bases of the junction left unmatched. Germline CDR1 and CDR2: SGHAT and FQNNGV. The CDR3 spans 14 residues. The CDR3 nucleotides read TGTGCCAGCAGCTCGAGACTAGCGACCTACGAGCAGTACTTC. Protein product: CASSSRLATYEQYF.

The rearrangement uses TRBV14 and TRBJ2-7; tentative D call: TRBD2 (6 bases). The V and J ends lost 3 bases and 3 bases respectively, with 12 bases between them. Germline V lookup: CDR1 SGHDN, CDR2 FVKESK. The CDR3 contains 14 residues. The CDR3 DNA follows: TGTGCCAGCAGCCAGCAGGGACTCGGCTACGAGCAGTACTTC. It yields the protein CASSQQGLGYEQYF.

V is TRBV9 and J is TRBJ2-2; weak D call: TRBD2 (6 bases). V dropped 2 bases and J dropped 7 bases, with 12 bases sitting between them. Germline CDR1 SGDLS, CDR2 YYNGEE. The CDR3 totals 14 residues. CDR3 nucleotide sequence: TGTGCCAGCAGCGTTCTTTCTAGCGACGGGGAGCTGTTTTTT. It translates to CASSVLSSDGELFF. Combining the CDR3 with reference TRBV9 and TRBJ2-2 gives the whole variable domain DSGVTQTPKHLITATGQRVTLRCSPRSGDLSVYWYQQSLDQGLQFLIQYYNGEERAKGNILERFSAQQFPDLHSELNLSSLELGDSALYFCASSVLSSDGELFFGEGSRLTVL.

A single count supports this clone. This rearrangement joins TRBV24-1 to TRBJ2-1; 8 nucleotides agree with TRBD2. CDR3 length: 16 amino acids. Trimming removed 3 bases from V and 1 base from J; junction bases left unmatched: 4. Germline V gives CDR1 KGHDR, CDR2 SFDVKD. The DNA for the CDR3 is TGTGCCACCAGTGATATAGCGGGACGGTCCTACAATGAGCAGTTCTTC. Protein: CATSDIAGRSYNEQFF.

The chain joins TRBV28 to TRBJ1-2, with no clear D. The CDR3 is 16 amino acids. Deletions cut 2 bases from V and 2 bases from J, with 15 bases between. Germline loops: CDR1 MDHEN, CDR2 SYDVKM. This CDR3 reads CASSLRWQTGNYGYTF. The CDR3, as DNA: TGTGCCAGCAGTTTAAGATGGCAGACGGGAAACTATGGCTACACCTTC.

The chain employs TRBV30 and TRBJ1-2, with TRBD1 as a possible D gene (5 bases). V was cut by 7 bases and J by 5 bases, with 17 bases left in between. Germline CDR1 and CDR2: GTSNPN and SVGIG (reference sequence). The CDR3 length is 13 residues. Written as DNA, the CDR3 is TGTGCCTTAAGACAGCGTACAACTTATGGCTACACCTTC. It codes for CALRQRTTYGYTF. The whole variable domain, remainder taken from reference TRBV30 and TRBJ1-2, is SQTIHQWPATLVQPVGSPLSLECTVEGTSNPNLYWYRQAAGRGLQLLFYSVGIGQISSEVPQNLSASRPQDRQFILSSKKLLLSDSGFYLCALRQRTTYGYTFGSGTRLTVV.

The chain couples TRBV19 to TRBJ2-2; 9 nucleotides align to TRBD1. With V trimmed by 5 bases and J by 6 bases, 7 bases remained unmatched. Germline V CDR1 and CDR2: LNHDA, SQIVND (reference sequence). The CDR3 covers 15 residues. CDR3 sequence: CASSPDGTGPGELFF. The CDR3 bases are TGTGCCAGTAGTCCGGATGGGACAGGGCCCGGGGAGCTGTTTTTT.

The chain couples TRBV12-3 or TRBV12-4 to TRBJ2-2, with D perhaps TRBD2 (6 bases). Deletions cut 5 bases from V and 7 bases from J, with 8 bases between. This CDR3 has 12 amino acids. Written as DNA, the CDR3 is TGTGCCAGCAGTCGGGGGAGCGGGGAGCTGTTTTTT. This codes for CASSRGSGELFF.